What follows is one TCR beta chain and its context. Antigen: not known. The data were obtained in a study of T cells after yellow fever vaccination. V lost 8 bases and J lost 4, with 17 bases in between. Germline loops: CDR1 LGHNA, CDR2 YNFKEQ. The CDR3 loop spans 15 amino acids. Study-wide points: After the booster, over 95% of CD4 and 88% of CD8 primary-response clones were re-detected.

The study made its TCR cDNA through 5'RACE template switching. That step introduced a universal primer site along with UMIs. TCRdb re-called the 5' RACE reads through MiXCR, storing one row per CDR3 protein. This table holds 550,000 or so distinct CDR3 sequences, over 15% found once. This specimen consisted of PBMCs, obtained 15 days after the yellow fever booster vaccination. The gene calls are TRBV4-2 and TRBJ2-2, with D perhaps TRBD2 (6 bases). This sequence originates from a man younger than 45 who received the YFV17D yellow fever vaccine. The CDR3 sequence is CASEPAGPPTGELFF. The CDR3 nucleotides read TGTGCCAGCGAACCGGCGGGACCTCCCACCGGGGAGCTGTTTTTT.